This T cell receptor (beta chain) was profiled in a study of control samples from healthy donors and cancer patients. The V and J ends lost 5 bases and 1 base respectively, with 8 bases between them. This CDR3 has 12 amino acids. Germline CDR1 GTSNPN, CDR2 SVGIG (reference sequence). The data were produced by immunoSEQ multiplex PCR, yet TCRdb's version contains in-frame clones alone and is incomplete. The table lists approximately 60,000 clones, approximately 85% of them singletons, with 5% to 6.5% in the top ten. This clone has only one observation. This chain links TRBV30 with TRBJ1-1; no clear D. This TCR came from a man aged 40-49 years in good health. The sample taken for sequencing was blood. CDR3 protein: CAWWQSNTEAFF. The DNA for the CDR3 is TGTGCCTGGTGGCAATCGAACACTGAAGCTTTCTTT.